One and the same sample provided the 7 T cell receptor beta chains below, sequenced in a study of CD4+ T cells in melanoma (dated 2022 in TCRdb). Libraries were prepared through the immunoSEQ multiplex PCR assay. The source is immuneACCESS, and TCRdb retained only in-frame sequences with V and J called. Part of the clones is not carried over; for the studies checked, unresolved V genes explain less than half of this, and the remainder is unexplained. The sample yields some 9,900 clones; around 70% were counted once. More than 20% of the sample comes from the top ten. Material for sequencing was tumor tissue. These receptors all stem from a human donor with melanoma.

This clone was counted between two and nine times. The rearrangement uses TRBV11-2 and TRBJ2-7, with D unclear. Trimming shortened V by 1 base and J by 2 bases, and 3 bases separated the two germline ends. This CDR3 region has 12 residues. CDR1 is SGHAT, CDR2 FQNNGV, per germline. CDR3 protein: CASSLVPYEQYF. DNA of the CDR3: TGTGCCAGCAGCTTAGTACCCTACGAGCAGTACTTC.

This chain uses TRBV5-1 with TRBJ1-2, with 9 positions matching TRBD1. V shed 7 bases and J 8 bases; nucleotides not matched to a gene: 18. CDR3 length equals 16 residues. CDR1 and CDR2 from the germline V gene are SGHRS and YFSETQ. Written as DNA, the CDR3 is TGCGCCAGCGCCAATCAACCCGGACAGGGGTCGGGCGGCTACACCTTC. Translation: CASANQPGQGSGGYTF.

There are a few counts of this clone. The V call is TRBV5-1, the J call TRBJ1-1; D remains unclear. Germline assignment: CDR1 SGHRS and CDR2 YFSETQ. The CDR3 contains 16 residues. The V end was cut by 0 bases, the J end by 0 bases, with 12 bases between. The CDR3 region is CASSLGSPQMNTEAFF. CDR3 in DNA: TGCGCCAGCAGCTTGGGATCCCCGCAAATGAACACTGAAGCTTTCTTT. Combining the CDR3 with reference TRBV5-1 and TRBJ1-1 gives the whole variable domain KAGVTQTPRYLIKTRGQQVTLSCSPISGHRSVSWYQQTPGQGLQFLFEYFSETQRNKGNFPGRFSGRQFSNSRSEMNVSTLELGDSALYLCASSLGSPQMNTEAFFGQGTRLTVV.

The chain's CDR3 is CASTLEGDYEQYF. The CDR3 region has the DNA TGTGCCAGCACTTTGGAAGGGGACTACGAGCAGTACTTC. This sequence joins TRBV7-8 and TRBJ2-7; tentatively, D is TRBD1 (5 bases). V lost 7 bases and J lost 3, with 13 bases in between. CDR3 length: 13 residues. CDR1 SGHVS and CDR2 FQNEAQ come from the germline V gene.

The J gene is TRBJ1-2, the V gene TRBV4-1; TRBD1 is a possible D gene (5 bases). Trimming shortened V by 4 bases and J by 7 bases, and 10 bases separated the two germline ends. Germline V CDR1 and CDR2: MGHRA, YSYEKL. The CDR3 totals 12 residues. The CDR3 DNA sequence: TGCGCCAGCAGCCCCCATGGGGGTGGCTACACCTTC. As protein: CASSPHGGGYTF.

This rearrangement joins TRBV10-3 to TRBJ2-5, with D unclear. V dropped 2 bases and J dropped 2 bases, with 3 bases sitting between them. Germline V gives CDR1 ENHRY, CDR2 SYGVKD. The length of the CDR3 is 12 residues. The CDR3 loop reads CAISERQETQYF. The CDR3 DNA reads TGTGCCATCAGTGAGAGGCAAGAGACCCAGTACTTC.

The chain links TRBV5-6 to TRBJ1-2; D is unresolved. Germline V gives CDR1 SGHDT, CDR2 YYEEEE. This CDR3 contains 14 residues. With 4 bases removed from V and 5 bases from J, the gap between germline ends came to 15 bases. The CDR3 loop is CASSHRGVPYGYTF. The CDR3 DNA reads as TGTGCCAGCAGCCACCGCGGGGTACCTTATGGCTACACCTTC.